Presented here are 16 T cell receptor beta chains from one specimen sequenced in a study of blood T cell repertoires in COVID-19. Generated by immunoSEQ multiplex PCR, the TCRdb table keeps only in-frame clones and is missing some. The sample holds fewer than 200,000 clones; over 60% are singletons and the top ten take 3.7%. Sequencing was carried out using peripheral blood. Receptors originate from an elderly woman with acute or convalescent COVID-19.

This sequence joins TRBV4-3 and TRBJ2-7, with a tentative D call TRBD2 (6 bases). Germline lookup yields CDR1 LGHNA and CDR2 YSLEER. The CDR3 covers 17 residues. V lost 8 bases to trimming and J lost 0 bases, with 23 bases between them. This chain's CDR3 is CASPWRESARFSYEQYF. The CDR3, as DNA: TGCGCCAGCCCCTGGAGGGAGTCGGCCCGTTTCTCCTACGAGCAGTACTTC.

This clone was detected only once. V is TRBV23-1 and J is TRBJ1-2, with D maybe TRBD1 (6 bases). TRBV23-1 is an open reading frame, and its role is uncertain. The CDR3 extends over 19 amino acids. Trimming left V 2 bases short and J 5 bases short, with 27 bases between. CDR3 amino acids: CASSQEGGVTGQPDYGYTF. The CDR3 nucleotides read TGCGCCAGCAGTCAAGAGGGGGGGGTGACAGGCCAGCCCGATTATGGCTACACCTTC.

The V gene is TRBV7-9, the J gene TRBJ2-2; 8 bases are shared with TRBD1. Per the germline V gene, CDR1 is SEHNR and CDR2 is FQNEAQ (reference sequence). The CDR3 sequence is 15 residues long. J lost 6 bases, V lost 5 bases, and 8 bases had no gene match. The CDR3 DNA follows: TGTGCCAGCAGCACTTGGACAGGGCTATCCGGGGAGCTGTTTTTT. The encoded protein is CASSTWTGLSGELFF.

The V call is TRBV19, the J call TRBJ2-6, with 10 bases aligning to TRBD1. The CDR3 has 16 residues. The germline V gene encodes CDR1 LNHDA and CDR2 SQIVND (reference sequence). Trimming removed 4 bases from V and 3 bases from J; junction bases left unmatched: 3. The CDR3 DNA reads as TGTGCCAGTAGTACGGGACAGGGGAGTGGGGCCAACGTCCTGACTTTC. Amino acid sequence: CASSTGQGSGANVLTF.

The chain joins TRBV11-2 to TRBJ1-1, with a tentative D call TRBD1 (6 bases). Trimming removed 5 bases from V and 0 bases from J, with 16 bases in between. The CDR3 consists of 16 residues. Germline lookup yields CDR1 SGHAT and CDR2 FQNNGV. CDR3 loop: CASSSPGTNMNTEAFF. The CDR3 DNA reads TGTGCCAGCAGCAGTCCCGGGACAAATATGAACACTGAAGCTTTCTTT.

V gene TRBV25-1 combines with J gene TRBJ1-2; D may be TRBD1 (6 bases). Germline CDR1 and CDR2: MGHDK and SYGVNS. The V end lost 5 bases, the J end lost 4 bases, and 17 bases lay between the germline ends. The CDR3 has 15 amino acids. CDR3 coding DNA: TGTGCCAGCAGTCCAAACACAGGGATGCTCTATGGCTACACCTTC. It encodes CASSPNTGMLYGYTF.

V usage is TRBV9 and J usage is TRBJ1-2; D ambiguous. The CDR3 has 18 residues. CDR1 is SGDLS and CDR2 is YYNGEE in the germline V gene. V lost 3 bases to trimming and J lost 2 bases, with 23 bases between them. The CDR3 region is CASSGGEVRPRVNYGYTF. Written as DNA, the CDR3 is TGTGCCAGCAGCGGAGGTGAAGTGAGGCCTCGGGTGAACTATGGCTACACCTTC.

The chain couples TRBV2 to TRBJ1-1; possibly TRBD1 for D (6 bases). In germline, CDR1 is SNHLY, CDR2 FYNNEI. The CDR3 spans 13 residues. Trimming removed 6 bases from V and 1 base from J, with 9 bases in between. The CDR3 coding sequence is TGTGCCAGCAGGGGACAAGCGAACACTGAAGCTTTCTTT. Protein: CASRGQANTEAFF.

The chain joins TRBV19 to TRBJ2-7, with D tentatively TRBD1 (5 bases). The CDR3 runs 16 residues. Germline-derived CDR1 and CDR2 are LNHDA and SQIVND (reference sequence). The V and J ends lost 5 bases and 0 bases respectively, with 17 bases between them. The CDR3 DNA reads TGTGCCAGTAGTGGGTGGGGCGCGGAGAACTCCTACGAGCAGTACTTC. This codes for CASSGWGAENSYEQYF.

This clone has a count of ten or more. The V gene is TRBV7-9, the J gene TRBJ2-5, with 9 bases aligning to TRBD1. CDR1 and CDR2 from the germline V gene are SEHNR and FQNEAQ (reference sequence). V dropped 1 base and J dropped 5; count of bases not matched to a gene: 5. The CDR3 is made up of 15 amino acids. DNA of the CDR3: TGTGCCAGCAGCTTAGGGGACAGGGACGGGGAGACCCAGTACTTC. Encoded protein: CASSLGDRDGETQYF.

This chain joins TRBV24-1 and TRBJ1-1; D is uncertain. Trimming took 1 base from V and 8 from J, leaving 7 bases between them. The CDR3 spans 12 residues. Germline V gene lookup returns CDR1 KGHDR and CDR2 SFDVKD. The CDR3 is CATSDFYGEAFF. CDR3 DNA: TGTGCCACCAGTGATTTTTACGGGGAAGCTTTCTTT.

This clone appeared a single time. V and J are TRBV7-9 and TRBJ1-6; 8 bases are a match to TRBD1. Losses at the gene ends were 5 bases for V and 0 bases for J; bases not matched to a gene: 6. Germline V lookup: CDR1 SEHNR, CDR2 FQNEAQ (reference sequence). The CDR3 is 17 residues long. The CDR3 bases are TGTGCCAGCAGCCGAGGGACAGGTAGCTCCTATAATTCACCCCTCCACTTT. It specifies CASSRGTGSSYNSPLHF.

The gene calls are TRBV27 and TRBJ2-5, with a weak D call TRBD1 (6 bases). The germline V and J ends were trimmed by 6 bases and 0 bases, with 14 bases remaining between them. The CDR3 has 15 amino acids. Germline V gene data show CDR1 as MNHEY and CDR2 as SMNVEV (reference sequence). This CDR3 reads CASRITGHYQETQYF. As DNA, the CDR3 is TGTGCCAGCAGGATCACGGGACACTACCAAGAGACCCAGTACTTC.

The chain joins TRBV5-1 to TRBJ1-2; tentatively, D is TRBD1 (5 bases). The CDR3 length is 14 residues. Trimming pared 2 bases from V and 3 bases from J, leaving 11 bases between. The germline V gene has CDR1 SGHRS and CDR2 YFSETQ. The CDR3 loop is CASSFGGGDYGYTF. The CDR3 nucleotides are TGCGCCAGCAGCTTCGGCGGGGGTGACTATGGCTACACCTTC.

The rearrangement uses TRBV12-3 or TRBV12-4 and TRBJ1-2, with 7 bases that match TRBD1. The CDR3 extends over 13 amino acids. The J segment lost 6 bases and the V segment lost 7 bases, leaving 8 bases of the junction unmatched. The CDR3 coding sequence is TGTGCCAGCAACCGAGACAGGGACCATGGCTACACCTTC. Its protein is CASNRDRDHGYTF.

The rearrangement uses TRBV10-2 and TRBJ2-1; D remains unclear. Germline V lookup: CDR1 WSHSY, CDR2 SAAADI. The CDR3 contains 14 residues. Between the trimmed V and J ends, which lost 4 bases and 3 bases, there was a span of 10 bases. In DNA form, the CDR3 reads TGCGCCAGCAGTGGCCTGTTAGACTACAATGAGCAGTTCTTC. Amino acid sequence: CASSGLLDYNEQFF.